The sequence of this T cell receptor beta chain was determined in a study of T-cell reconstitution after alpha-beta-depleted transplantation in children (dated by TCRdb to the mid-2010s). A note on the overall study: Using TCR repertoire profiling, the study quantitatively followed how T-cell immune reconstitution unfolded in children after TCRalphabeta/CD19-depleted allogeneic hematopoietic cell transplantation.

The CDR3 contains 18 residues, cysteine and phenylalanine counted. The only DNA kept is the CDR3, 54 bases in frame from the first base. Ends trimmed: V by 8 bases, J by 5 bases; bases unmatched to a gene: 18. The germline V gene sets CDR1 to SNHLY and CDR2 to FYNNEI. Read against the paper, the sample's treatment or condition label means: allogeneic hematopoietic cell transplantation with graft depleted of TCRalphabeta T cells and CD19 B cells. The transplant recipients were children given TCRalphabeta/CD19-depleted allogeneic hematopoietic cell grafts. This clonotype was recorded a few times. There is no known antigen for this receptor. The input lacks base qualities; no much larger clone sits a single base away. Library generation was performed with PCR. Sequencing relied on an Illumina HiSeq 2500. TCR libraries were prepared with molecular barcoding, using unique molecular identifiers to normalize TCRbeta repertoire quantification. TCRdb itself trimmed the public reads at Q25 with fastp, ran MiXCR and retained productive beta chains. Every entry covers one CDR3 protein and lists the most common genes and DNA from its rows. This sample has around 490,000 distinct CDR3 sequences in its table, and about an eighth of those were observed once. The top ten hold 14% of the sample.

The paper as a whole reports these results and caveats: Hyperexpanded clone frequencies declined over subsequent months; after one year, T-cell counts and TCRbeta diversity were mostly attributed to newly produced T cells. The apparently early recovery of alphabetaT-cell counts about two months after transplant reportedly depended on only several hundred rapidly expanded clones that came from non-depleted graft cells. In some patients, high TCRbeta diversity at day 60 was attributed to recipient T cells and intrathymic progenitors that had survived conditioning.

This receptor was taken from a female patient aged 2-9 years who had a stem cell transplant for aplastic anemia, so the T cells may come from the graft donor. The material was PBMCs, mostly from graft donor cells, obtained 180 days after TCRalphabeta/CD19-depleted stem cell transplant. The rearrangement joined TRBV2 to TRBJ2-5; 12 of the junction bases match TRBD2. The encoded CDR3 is CASGSSFGTSGLGETQYF. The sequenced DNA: TGTGCCAGCGGCAGCAGCTTTGGGACTAGCGGGTTAGGGGAGACCCAGTACTTC.